These T cell receptor beta chains were read from a single sample in a study of CD8+ T cells in alopecia areata. Generated by immunoSEQ multiplex PCR, the TCRdb table keeps only in-frame clones and is missing some. The sample has 42,000 or so clones; 80% to 95% are singletons. Here the sequenced sample was CD8+ T cells sorted from blood, taken at week 24, from a patient treated with tofacitinib. The receptors were gathered from a human donor with alopecia areata. CDR3s include the opening cysteine and the closing phenylalanine or tryptophan. Each record gives: V gene, clone size, D gene, J gene, CDR3 protein, CDR3 DNA. A D gene is named only where the DNA matches it firmly. For some rows the clone size is stated as once, few or many, or as a class when expanded; others skip it.

v_call: TRBV19
clone_size: once
d_call: -
j_call: TRBJ1-1
cdr3_aa: CASSISGHTEAFF
cdr3_nt: TGTGCCAGTAGTATTAGTGGGCACACTGAAGCTTTCTTT

v_call: TRBV11-2
clone_size: -
d_call: -
j_call: TRBJ2-7
cdr3_aa: CASSFGTPSYEQYF
cdr3_nt: TGTGCCAGCAGCTTCGGGACTCCCTCCTACGAGCAGTACTTC

v_call: TRBV9
clone_size: -
d_call: -
j_call: TRBJ1-5
cdr3_aa: CASSVGEGQPQHF
cdr3_nt: TGTGCCAGCAGCGTAGGGGAGGGTCAGCCCCAGCATTTT

v_call: TRBV29-1
clone_size: -
d_call: TRBD1
j_call: TRBJ2-7
cdr3_aa: CSVGTGSGDEQYF
cdr3_nt: TGCAGCGTTGGGACAGGGAGTGGGGACGAGCAGTACTTC

v_call: TRBV7-9
clone_size: -
d_call: TRBD2
j_call: TRBJ2-1
cdr3_aa: CASSSLAESSYNEQFF
cdr3_nt: TGTGCCAGCAGCTCTCTAGCGGAGAGCTCCTACAATGAGCAGTTCTTC

v_call: TRBV5-1
clone_size: -
d_call: -
j_call: TRBJ2-5
cdr3_aa: CASSLASNGIEQYF
cdr3_nt: TGCGCCAGCAGCCTCGCTAGTAACGGGATTGAGCAGTACTTC

v_call: TRBV4-1
clone_size: -
d_call: TRBD1
j_call: TRBJ1-2
cdr3_aa: CASSLAGTGGHRNGYTF
cdr3_nt: TGCGCCAGCAGCCTCGCCGGGACAGGGGGCCATAGGAATGGCTACACCTTC

v_call: TRBV9
clone_size: once
d_call: TRBD1
j_call: TRBJ2-7
cdr3_aa: CASSISTGTAYEQYF
cdr3_nt: TGTGCCAGCAGCATCTCTACCGGGACAGCCTACGAGCAGTACTTC

v_call: TRBV7-9
clone_size: -
d_call: TRBD2
j_call: TRBJ2-7
cdr3_aa: CASSPTGLAGYYEQYF
cdr3_nt: TGTGCCAGCAGCCCAACGGGACTAGCGGGGTACTACGAGCAGTACTTC

v_call: TRBV6-4
clone_size: -
d_call: TRBD2
j_call: TRBJ2-1
cdr3_aa: CASSDYSGGSYHEQFF
cdr3_nt: TGTGCCAGCAGTGATTATAGCGGGGGGTCGTACCATGAGCAGTTCTTC

v_call: TRBV7-2
clone_size: -
d_call: -
j_call: TRBJ2-5
cdr3_aa: CASSLRGPGETQYF
cdr3_nt: TGTGCCAGCAGCCTGAGGGGCCCCGGAGAGACCCAGTACTTC

v_call: TRBV21-1
clone_size: -
d_call: -
j_call: TRBJ2-3
cdr3_aa: CASSPRGKITGTDTQYF
cdr3_nt: TGTGCCAGCAGCCCCAGGGGGAAGATAACGGGCACAGATACGCAGTATTTT

v_call: TRBV11-2
clone_size: -
d_call: -
j_call: TRBJ1-4
cdr3_aa: CASSLTEKLFF
cdr3_nt: TGTGCCAGCAGCTTAACAGAAAAACTGTTTTTT

v_call: TRBV4-1
clone_size: -
d_call: -
j_call: TRBJ2-7
cdr3_aa: CASSHAAGTELPYEQYF
cdr3_nt: TGCGCCAGCAGCCATGCCGCTGGGACGGAACTACCCTACGAGCAGTACTTC

v_call: TRBV2
clone_size: -
d_call: -
j_call: TRBJ2-3
cdr3_aa: CARGFRPGHLTSTDTQYF
cdr3_nt: TGTGCCAGAGGTTTCCGGCCGGGACACCTGACTAGCACAGATACGCAGTATTTT

v_call: TRBV29-1
clone_size: -
d_call: TRBD2
j_call: TRBJ2-7
cdr3_aa: CSVEDQGREPYEQYF
cdr3_nt: TGCAGCGTTGAAGATCAAGGGAGGGAACCCTACGAGCAGTACTTC

v_call: TRBV5-4
clone_size: -
d_call: -
j_call: TRBJ2-7
cdr3_aa: CASSDTLGEQYF
cdr3_nt: TGTGCCAGCAGCGATACATTAGGCGAGCAGTACTTC

v_call: TRBV9
clone_size: -
d_call: -
j_call: TRBJ2-2
cdr3_aa: CASSVGQNTGELFF
cdr3_nt: TGTGCCAGCAGCGTAGGGCAGAACACCGGGGAGCTGTTTTTT

v_call: TRBV19
clone_size: -
d_call: -
j_call: TRBJ2-2
cdr3_aa: CASSIRPGELFF
cdr3_nt: TGTGCCAGTAGTATTCGTCCCGGGGAGCTGTTTTTT

v_call: TRBV4-2
clone_size: -
d_call: -
j_call: TRBJ2-3
cdr3_aa: CASSQEASTDTQYF
cdr3_nt: TGTGCCAGCAGCCAAGAAGCTAGCACAGATACGCAGTATTTT